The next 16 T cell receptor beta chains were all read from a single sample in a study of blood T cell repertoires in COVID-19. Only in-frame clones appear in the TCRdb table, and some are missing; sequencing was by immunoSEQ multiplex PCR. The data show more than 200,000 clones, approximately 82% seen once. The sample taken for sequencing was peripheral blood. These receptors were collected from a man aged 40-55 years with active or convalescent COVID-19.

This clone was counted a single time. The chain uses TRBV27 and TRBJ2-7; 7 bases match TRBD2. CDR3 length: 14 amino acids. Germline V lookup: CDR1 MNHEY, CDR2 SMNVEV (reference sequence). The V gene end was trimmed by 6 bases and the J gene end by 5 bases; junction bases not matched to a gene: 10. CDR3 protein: CASSLSSGVDEQYF. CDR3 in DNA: TGTGCCAGCAGCCTTTCAAGCGGGGTTGACGAGCAGTACTTC.

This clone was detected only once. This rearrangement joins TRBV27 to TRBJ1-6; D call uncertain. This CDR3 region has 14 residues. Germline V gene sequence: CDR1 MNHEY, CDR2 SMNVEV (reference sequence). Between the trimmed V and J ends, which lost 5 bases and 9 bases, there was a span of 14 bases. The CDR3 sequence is CASSPLRSGSPLHF. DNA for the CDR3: TGTGCCAGCAGTCCCCTCAGGTCTGGTTCACCCCTCCACTTT.

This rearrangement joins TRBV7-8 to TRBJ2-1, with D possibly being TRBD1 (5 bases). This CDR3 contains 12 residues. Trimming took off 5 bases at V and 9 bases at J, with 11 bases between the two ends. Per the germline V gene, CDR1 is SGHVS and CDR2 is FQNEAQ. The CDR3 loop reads CASSLTTGEQFF. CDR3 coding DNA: TGTGCCAGCAGCCTGACCACAGGTGAGCAGTTCTTC.

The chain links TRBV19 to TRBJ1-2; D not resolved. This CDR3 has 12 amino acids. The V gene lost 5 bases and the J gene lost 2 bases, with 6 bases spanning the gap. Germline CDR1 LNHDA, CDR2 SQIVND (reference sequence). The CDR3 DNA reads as TGTGCCAGTAGTCGCAGGAACTATGGCTACACCTTC. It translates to CASSRRNYGYTF.

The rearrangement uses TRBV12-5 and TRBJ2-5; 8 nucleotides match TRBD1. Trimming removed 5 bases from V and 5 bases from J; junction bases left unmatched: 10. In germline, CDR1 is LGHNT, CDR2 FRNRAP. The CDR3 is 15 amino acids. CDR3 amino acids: CASGPGQGGVETQYF. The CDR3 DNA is TGTGCTAGTGGTCCAGGACAGGGCGGTGTGGAGACCCAGTACTTC.

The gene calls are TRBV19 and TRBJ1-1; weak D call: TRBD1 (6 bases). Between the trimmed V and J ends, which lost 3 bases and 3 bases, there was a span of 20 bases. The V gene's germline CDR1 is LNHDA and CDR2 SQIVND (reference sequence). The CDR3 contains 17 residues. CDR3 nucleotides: TGTGCCAGTAGTATGCCACAGGGTGGGGACGGTCACACTGAAGCTTTCTTT. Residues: CASSMPQGGDGHTEAFF.

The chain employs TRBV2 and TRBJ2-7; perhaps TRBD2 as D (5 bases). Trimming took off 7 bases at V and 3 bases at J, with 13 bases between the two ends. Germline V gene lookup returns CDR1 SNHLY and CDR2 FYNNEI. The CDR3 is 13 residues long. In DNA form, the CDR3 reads TGTGCCAGCATTGGTGGGAGTTTCTACGAGCAGTACTTC. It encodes CASIGGSFYEQYF. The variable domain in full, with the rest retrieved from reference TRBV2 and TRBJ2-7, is EPEVTQTPSHQVTQMGQEVILRCVPISNHLYFYWYRQILGQKVEFLVSFYNNEISEKSEIFDDQFSVERPDGSNFTLKIRSTKLEDSAMYFCASIGGSFYEQYFGPGTRLTVT.

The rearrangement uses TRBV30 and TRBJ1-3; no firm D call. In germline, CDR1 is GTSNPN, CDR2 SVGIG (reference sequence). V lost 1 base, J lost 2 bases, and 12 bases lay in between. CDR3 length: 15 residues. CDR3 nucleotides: TGTGCCTGGAGTGGAGGGATCGCGGCTGGAAACACCATATATTTT. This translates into CAWSGGIAAGNTIYF.

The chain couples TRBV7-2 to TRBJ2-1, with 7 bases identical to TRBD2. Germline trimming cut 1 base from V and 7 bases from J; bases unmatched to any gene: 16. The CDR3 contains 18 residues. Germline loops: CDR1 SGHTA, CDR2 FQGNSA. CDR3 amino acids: CASSLGAGVASWVNEQFF. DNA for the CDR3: TGTGCCAGCAGCTTAGGGGCGGGGGTGGCCTCATGGGTGAATGAGCAGTTCTTC. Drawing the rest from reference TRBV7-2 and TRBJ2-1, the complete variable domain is GAGVSQSPSNKVTEKGKDVELRCDPISGHTALYWYRQSLGQGLEFLIYFQGNSAPDKSGLPSDRFSAERTGGSVSTLTIQRTQQEDSAVYLCASSLGAGVASWVNEQFFGPGTRLTVL.

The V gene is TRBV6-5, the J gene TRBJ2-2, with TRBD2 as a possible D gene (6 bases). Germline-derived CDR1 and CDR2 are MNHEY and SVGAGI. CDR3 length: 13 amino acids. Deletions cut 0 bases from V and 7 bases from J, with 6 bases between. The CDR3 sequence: CASSYSRGGELFF. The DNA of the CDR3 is TGTGCCAGCAGTTACTCGCGGGGCGGGGAGCTGTTTTTT.

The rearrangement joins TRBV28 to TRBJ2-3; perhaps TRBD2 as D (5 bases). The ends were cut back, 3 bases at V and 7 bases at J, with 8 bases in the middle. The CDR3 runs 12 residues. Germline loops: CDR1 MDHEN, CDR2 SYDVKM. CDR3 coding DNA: TGTGCCAGCAGTTTCGACGGGAATACGCAGTATTTT. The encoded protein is CASSFDGNTQYF.

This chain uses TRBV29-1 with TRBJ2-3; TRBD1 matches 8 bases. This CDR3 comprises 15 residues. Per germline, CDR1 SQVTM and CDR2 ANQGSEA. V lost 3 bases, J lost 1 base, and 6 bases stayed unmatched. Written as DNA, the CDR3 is TGCAGCGTTGAGATAACAGGGGGACGCACAGATACGCAGTATTTT. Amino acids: CSVEITGGRTDTQYF.

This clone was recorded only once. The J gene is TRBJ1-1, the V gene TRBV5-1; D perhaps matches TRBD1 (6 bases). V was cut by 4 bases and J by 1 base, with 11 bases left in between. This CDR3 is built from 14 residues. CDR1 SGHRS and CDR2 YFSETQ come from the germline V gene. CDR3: CASSDGQSNTEAFF. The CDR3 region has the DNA TGCGCCAGCAGCGACGGACAGTCGAACACTGAAGCTTTCTTT.

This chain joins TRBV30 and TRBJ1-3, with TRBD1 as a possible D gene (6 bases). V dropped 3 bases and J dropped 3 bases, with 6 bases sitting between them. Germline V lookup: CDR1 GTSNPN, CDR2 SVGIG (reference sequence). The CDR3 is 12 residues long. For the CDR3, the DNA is TGTGCCTGGAGAGGGGGTGGAAACACCATATATTTT. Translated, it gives CAWRGGGNTIYF.

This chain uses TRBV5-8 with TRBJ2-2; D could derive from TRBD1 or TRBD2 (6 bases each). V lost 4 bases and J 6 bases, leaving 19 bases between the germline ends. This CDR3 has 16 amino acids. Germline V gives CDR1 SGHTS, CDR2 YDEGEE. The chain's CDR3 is CASSLEGEPVAGELFF. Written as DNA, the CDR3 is TGTGCCAGCAGCCTGGAGGGGGAACCGGTGGCCGGGGAGCTGTTTTTT.

CDR3 in DNA: TGTGCCAGCAGCAAAGCCAATAGGACAGGGGCGGGAGAGACCCAGTACTTC. Translating gives CASSKANRTGAGETQYF. The chain employs TRBV21-1 and TRBJ2-5; the DNA was not used to check the table's D call, TRBD1. TRBV21-1 constitutes a pseudogene. The CDR3 loop spans 17 amino acids.